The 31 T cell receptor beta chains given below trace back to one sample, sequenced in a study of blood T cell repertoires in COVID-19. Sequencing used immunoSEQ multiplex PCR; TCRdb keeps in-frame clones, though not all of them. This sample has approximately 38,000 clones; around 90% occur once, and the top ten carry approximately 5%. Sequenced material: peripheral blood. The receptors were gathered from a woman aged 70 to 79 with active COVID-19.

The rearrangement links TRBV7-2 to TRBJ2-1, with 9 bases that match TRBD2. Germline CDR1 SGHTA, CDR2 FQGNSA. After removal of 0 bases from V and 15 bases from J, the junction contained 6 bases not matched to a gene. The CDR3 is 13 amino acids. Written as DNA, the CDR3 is TGTGCCAGCAGCTTAGCCAGGCGGGGGGGCCTGTTCTTC. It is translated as CASSLARRGGLFF.

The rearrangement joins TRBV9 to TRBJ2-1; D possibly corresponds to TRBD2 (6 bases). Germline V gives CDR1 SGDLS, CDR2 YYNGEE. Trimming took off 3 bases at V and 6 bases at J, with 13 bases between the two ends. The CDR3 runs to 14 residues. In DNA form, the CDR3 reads TGTGCCAGCAGCGCGTACACCGGGGGCAATGAGCAGTTCTTC. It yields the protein CASSAYTGGNEQFF. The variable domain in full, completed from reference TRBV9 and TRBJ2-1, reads DSGVTQTPKHLITATGQRVTLRCSPRSGDLSVYWYQQSLDQGLQFLIQYYNGEERAKGNILERFSAQQFPDLHSELNLSSLELGDSALYFCASSAYTGGNEQFFGPGTRLTVL.

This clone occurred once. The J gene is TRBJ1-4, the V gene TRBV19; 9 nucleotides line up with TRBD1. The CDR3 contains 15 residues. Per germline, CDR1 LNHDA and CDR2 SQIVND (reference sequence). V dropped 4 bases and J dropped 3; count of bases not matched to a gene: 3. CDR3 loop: CASSRQGVSNEKLFF. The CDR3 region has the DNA TGTGCCAGTAGTAGACAGGGGGTATCTAATGAAAAACTGTTTTTT.

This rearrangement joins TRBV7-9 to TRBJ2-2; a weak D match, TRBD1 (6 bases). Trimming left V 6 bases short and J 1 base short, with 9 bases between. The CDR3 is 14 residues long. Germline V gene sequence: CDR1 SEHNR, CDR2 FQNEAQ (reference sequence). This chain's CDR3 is CASRMGQNTGELFF. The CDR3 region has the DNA TGTGCCAGCAGGATGGGACAGAACACCGGGGAGCTGTTTTTT.

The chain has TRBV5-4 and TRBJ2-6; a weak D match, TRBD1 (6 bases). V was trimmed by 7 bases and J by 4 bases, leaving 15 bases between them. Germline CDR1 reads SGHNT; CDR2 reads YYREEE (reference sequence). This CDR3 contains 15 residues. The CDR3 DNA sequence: TGTGCCAGCGGACCGAGGGGGACCGGGGCCAACGTCCTGACTTTC. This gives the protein CASGPRGTGANVLTF.

DNA for the CDR3: TGTGCCAGCAGCCAGATGGGAAACACCATATATTTT. As protein: CASSQMGNTIYF. V gene TRBV7-9 combines with J gene TRBJ1-3; no clear D. This CDR3 comprises 12 residues. Between the trimmed V and J ends, which lost 5 bases and 4 bases, there was a span of 6 bases. From germline, CDR1 is SEHNR and CDR2 FQNEAQ (reference sequence).

Written as DNA, the CDR3 is TGCGCCAGCAGCCGCCGACAGGGCGCTAGCACAGATACGCAGTATTTT. It is translated as CASSRRQGASTDTQYF. The chain couples TRBV5-1 to TRBJ2-3; TRBD1 matches at 7 bases. The ends lost 4 bases at V and 0 bases at J; junction bases unmatched: 8. The germline CDR1 and CDR2 sequences are SGHRS and YFSETQ. The CDR3 length is 16 residues.

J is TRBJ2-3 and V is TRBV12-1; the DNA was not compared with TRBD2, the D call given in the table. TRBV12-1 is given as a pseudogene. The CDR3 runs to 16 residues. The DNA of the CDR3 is TGTGCCAGCAGCATCATGACCGGGAACCCAGACAAATCGCAGTATTTT. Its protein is CASSIMTGNPDKSQYF.

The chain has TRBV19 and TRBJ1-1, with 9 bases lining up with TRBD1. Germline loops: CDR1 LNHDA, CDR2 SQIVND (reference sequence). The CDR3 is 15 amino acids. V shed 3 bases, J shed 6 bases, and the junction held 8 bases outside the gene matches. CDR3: CASSMIGQGQAEAFF. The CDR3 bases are TGTGCCAGTAGTATGATCGGACAGGGGCAGGCTGAAGCTTTCTTT.

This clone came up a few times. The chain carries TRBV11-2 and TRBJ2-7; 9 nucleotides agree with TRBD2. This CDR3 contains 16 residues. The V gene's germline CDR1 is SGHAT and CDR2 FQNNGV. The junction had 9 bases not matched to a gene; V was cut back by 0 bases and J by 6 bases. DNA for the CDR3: TGTGCCAGCAGCTTAGAGATTAGCGGGGGCTTCTTCGAGCAGTACTTC. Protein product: CASSLEISGGFFEQYF.

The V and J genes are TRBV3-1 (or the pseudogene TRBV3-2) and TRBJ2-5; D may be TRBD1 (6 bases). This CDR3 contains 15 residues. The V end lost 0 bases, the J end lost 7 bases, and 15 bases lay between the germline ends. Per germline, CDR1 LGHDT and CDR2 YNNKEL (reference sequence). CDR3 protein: CASSQEGRQGTTQYF. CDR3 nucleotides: TGTGCCAGCAGCCAAGAAGGTCGGCAGGGGACGACCCAGTACTTC.

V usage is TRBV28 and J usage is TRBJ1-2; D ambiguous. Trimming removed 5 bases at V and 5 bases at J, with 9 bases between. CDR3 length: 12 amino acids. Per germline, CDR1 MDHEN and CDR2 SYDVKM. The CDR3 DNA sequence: TGTGCCAGCAGTGCGGAGGATTATGGCTACACCTTC. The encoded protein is CASSAEDYGYTF.

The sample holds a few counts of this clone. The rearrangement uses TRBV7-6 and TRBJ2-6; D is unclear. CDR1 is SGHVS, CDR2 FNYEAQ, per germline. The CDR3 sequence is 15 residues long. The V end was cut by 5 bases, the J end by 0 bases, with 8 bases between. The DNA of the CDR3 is TGTGCCAGCAGCGGGCTTTACTCTGGGGCCAACGTCCTGACTTTC. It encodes CASSGLYSGANVLTF. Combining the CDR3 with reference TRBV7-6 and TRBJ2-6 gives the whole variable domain GAGVSQSPRYKVTKRGQDVALRCDPISGHVSLYWYRQALGQGPEFLTYFNYEAQQDKSGLPNDRFSAERPEGSISTLTIQRTEQRDSAMYRCASSGLYSGANVLTFGAGSRLTVL.

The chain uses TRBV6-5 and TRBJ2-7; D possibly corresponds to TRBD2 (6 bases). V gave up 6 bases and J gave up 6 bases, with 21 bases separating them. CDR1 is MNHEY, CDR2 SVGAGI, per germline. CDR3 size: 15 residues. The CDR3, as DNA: TGTGCCAGCAGACGTTTTTCAGCGGGCGCGGCCGAGCAGTACTTC. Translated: CASRRFSAGAAEQYF.

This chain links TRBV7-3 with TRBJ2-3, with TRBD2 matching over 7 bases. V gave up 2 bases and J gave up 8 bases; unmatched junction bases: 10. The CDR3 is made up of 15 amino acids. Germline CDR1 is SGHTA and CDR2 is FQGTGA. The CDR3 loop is CASSLLAEPWGTQYF. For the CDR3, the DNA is TGTGCCAGCAGCTTACTAGCGGAGCCCTGGGGTACGCAGTATTTT.

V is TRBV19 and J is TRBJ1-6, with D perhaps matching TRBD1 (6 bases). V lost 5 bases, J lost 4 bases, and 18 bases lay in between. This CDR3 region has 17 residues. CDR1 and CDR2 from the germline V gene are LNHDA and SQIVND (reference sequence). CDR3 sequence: CASSEGKTGFYNSPLHF. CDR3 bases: TGTGCCAGTAGTGAGGGAAAGACAGGATTTTATAATTCACCCCTCCACTTT.

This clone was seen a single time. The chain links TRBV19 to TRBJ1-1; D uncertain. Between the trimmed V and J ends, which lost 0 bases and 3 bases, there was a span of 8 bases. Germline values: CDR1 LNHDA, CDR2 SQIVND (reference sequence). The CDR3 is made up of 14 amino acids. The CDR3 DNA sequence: TGTGCCAGTAGTATAGACGAGGAGGACACTGAAGCTTTCTTT. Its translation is CASSIDEEDTEAFF.

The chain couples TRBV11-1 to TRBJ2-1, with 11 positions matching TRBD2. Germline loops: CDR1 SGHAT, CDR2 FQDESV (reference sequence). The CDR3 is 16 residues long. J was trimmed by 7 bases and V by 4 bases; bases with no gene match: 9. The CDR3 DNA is TGTGCCAGCAGCTCGTTTAGCGGGGGGGCCGGGAATGAGCAGTTCTTC. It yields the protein CASSSFSGGAGNEQFF.

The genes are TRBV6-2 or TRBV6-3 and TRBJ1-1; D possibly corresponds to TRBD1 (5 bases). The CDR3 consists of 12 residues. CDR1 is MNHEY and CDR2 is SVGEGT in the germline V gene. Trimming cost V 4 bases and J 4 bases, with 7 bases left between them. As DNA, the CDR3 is TGTGCCAGCAGTTCCCAGGGCACTGAAGCTTTCTTT. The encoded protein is CASSSQGTEAFF.

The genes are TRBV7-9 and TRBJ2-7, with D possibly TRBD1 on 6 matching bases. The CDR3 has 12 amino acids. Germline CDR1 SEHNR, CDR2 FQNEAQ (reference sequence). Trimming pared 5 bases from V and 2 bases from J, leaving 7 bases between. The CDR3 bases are TGTGCCAGCAGCCAGGGGACCTACGAGCAGTACTTC. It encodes CASSQGTYEQYF. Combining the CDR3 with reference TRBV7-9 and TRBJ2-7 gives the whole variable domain DTGVSQNPRHKITKRGQNVTFRCDPISEHNRLYWYRQTLGQGPEFLTYFQNEAQLEKSRLLSDRFSAERPKGSFSTLEIQRTEQGDSAMYLCASSQGTYEQYFGPGTRLTVT.

The DNA for the CDR3 is TGTGCCAGCAGCCTGGCGGGGGGGAACACCGGGGAGCTGTTTTTT. Protein: CASSLAGGNTGELFF. This sequence joins TRBV3-1 (or the pseudogene TRBV3-2) and TRBJ2-2, with 8 bases lining up with TRBD2. The CDR3 is 15 amino acids. The V segment lost 4 bases and the J segment 1 base; nucleotides outside the gene matches: 2. Germline V gene lookup returns CDR1 LGHDT and CDR2 YNNKEL (reference sequence).

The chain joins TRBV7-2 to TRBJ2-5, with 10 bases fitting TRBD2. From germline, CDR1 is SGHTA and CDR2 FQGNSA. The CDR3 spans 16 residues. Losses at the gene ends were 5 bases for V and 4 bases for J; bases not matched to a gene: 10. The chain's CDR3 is CASSPRAGGPGETQYF. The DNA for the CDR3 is TGTGCCAGCAGCCCCAGAGCGGGGGGGCCGGGAGAGACCCAGTACTTC.

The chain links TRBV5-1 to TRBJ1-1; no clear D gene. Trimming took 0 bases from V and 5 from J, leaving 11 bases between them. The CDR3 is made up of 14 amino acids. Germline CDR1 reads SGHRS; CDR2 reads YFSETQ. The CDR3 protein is CASSLGGSPTEAFF. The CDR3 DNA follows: TGCGCCAGCAGCTTGGGAGGGTCCCCGACTGAAGCTTTCTTT.

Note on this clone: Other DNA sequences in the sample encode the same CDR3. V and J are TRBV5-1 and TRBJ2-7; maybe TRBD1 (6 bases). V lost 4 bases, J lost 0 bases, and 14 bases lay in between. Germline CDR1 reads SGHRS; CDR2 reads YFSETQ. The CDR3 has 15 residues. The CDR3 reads CASSPGTPSSYEQYF. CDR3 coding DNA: TGCGCCAGCAGCCCCGGGACACCCAGCTCCTACGAGCAGTACTTC.

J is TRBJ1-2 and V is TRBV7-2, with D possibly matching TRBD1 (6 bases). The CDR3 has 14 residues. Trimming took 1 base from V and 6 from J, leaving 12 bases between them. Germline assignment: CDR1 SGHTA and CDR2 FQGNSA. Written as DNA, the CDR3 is TGTGCCAGCAGCTTAGGTTGGGCAGGGGATGGCTACACCTTC. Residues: CASSLGWAGDGYTF.

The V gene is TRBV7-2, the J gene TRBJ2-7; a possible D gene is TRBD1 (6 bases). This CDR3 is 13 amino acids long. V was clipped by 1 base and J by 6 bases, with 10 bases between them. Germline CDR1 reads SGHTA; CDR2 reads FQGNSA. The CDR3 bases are TGTGCCAGCAGCTTAGTACCCAGGGGCGAGCAGTACTTC. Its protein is CASSLVPRGEQYF.

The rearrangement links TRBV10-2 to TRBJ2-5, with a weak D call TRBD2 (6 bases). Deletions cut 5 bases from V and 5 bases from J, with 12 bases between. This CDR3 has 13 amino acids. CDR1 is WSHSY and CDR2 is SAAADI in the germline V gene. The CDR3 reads CASSLAFGETQYF. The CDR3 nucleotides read TGCGCCAGCAGTCTAGCGTTCGGTGAGACCCAGTACTTC.

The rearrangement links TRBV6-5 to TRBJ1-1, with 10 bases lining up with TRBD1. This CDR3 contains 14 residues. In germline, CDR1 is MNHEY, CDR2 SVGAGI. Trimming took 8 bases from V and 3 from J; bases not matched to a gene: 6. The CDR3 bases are TGTGCCAGCCGACAGGGGGCGCCGCACACTGAAGCTTTCTTT. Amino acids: CASRQGAPHTEAFF.

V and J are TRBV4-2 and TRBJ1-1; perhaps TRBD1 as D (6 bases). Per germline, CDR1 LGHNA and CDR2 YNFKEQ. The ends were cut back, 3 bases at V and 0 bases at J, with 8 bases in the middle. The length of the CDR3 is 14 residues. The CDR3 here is CASSQGAMNTEAFF. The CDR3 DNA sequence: TGTGCCAGCAGCCAGGGGGCAATGAACACTGAAGCTTTCTTT.

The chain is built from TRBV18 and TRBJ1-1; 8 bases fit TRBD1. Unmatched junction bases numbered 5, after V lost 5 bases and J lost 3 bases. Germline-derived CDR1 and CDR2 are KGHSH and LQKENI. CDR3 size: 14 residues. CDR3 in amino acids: CASSGTGGDTEAFF. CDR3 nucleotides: TGTGCCAGCTCAGGTACAGGGGGGGACACTGAAGCTTTCTTT. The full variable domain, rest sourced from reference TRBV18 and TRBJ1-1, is NAGVMQNPRHLVRRRGQEARLRCSPMKGHSHVYWYRQLPEEGLKFMVYLQKENIIDESGMPKERFSAEFPKEGPSILRIQQVVRGDSAAYFCASSGTGGDTEAFFGQGTRLTVV.

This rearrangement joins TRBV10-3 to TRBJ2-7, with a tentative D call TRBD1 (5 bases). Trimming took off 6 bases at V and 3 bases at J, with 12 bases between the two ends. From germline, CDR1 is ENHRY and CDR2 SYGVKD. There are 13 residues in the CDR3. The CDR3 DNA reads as TGTGCCATCAGGCCCGACAGAAACTACGAGCAGTACTTC. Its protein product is CAIRPDRNYEQYF.